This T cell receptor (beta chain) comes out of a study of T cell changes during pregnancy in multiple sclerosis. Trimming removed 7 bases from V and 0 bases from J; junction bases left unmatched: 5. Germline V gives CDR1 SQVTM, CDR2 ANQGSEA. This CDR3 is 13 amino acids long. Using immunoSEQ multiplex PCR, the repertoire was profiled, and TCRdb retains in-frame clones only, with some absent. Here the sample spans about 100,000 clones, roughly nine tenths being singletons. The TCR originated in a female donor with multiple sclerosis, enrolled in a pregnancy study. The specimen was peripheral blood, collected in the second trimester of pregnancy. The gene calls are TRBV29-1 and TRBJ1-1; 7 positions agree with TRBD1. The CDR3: CSAKTGMNTEAFF. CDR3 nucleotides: TGCAGCGCAAAGACAGGGATGAACACTGAAGCTTTCTTT.